These 18 T cell receptor beta chains were all obtained from the same sample, sequenced in a study of T cells after yellow fever vaccination (dated by TCRdb to the late 2010s). Receptor amplification or capture employed 5' RACE. Reads for this sample came from an Illumina HiSeq 2500. The public reads were reanalyzed by TCRdb: fastp trimming at Q25, MiXCR alignment, in-frame beta chains only. All rows with the same CDR3 protein become a single entry with the most common DNA and genes. The sample table contains roughly 120,000 distinct CDR3 sequences; only one count was recorded for about 7.8% of them. The ten largest clones represent 2.5% to 3.5% of the sample. The sample's treatment or condition label is to be understood as: live attenuated yellow fever vaccine strain. Sequenced here: CD4+ T cells sorted from PBMCs, sampled approximately 40 days after the first yellow fever vaccination. These receptors all come from a man aged 18 to 30 who received the YFV17D yellow fever vaccine.

This clonotype came up many times. The chain combines TRBV12-3 or TRBV12-4 with TRBJ1-6, with 7 bases aligning to TRBD1. The CDR3 loop spans 15 amino acids. The junction had 6 bases not matched to a gene; V was cut back by 6 bases and J by 4 bases. This chain's CDR3 is CASSNDRDYNSPLHF. The CDR3 DNA sequence: TGTGCCAGCAGCAACGACAGGGATTATAATTCACCCCTCCACTTT.

This clonotype was seen ten or more times. This chain joins TRBV5-1 and TRBJ1-3; D uncertain. The CDR3 totals 14 residues. CDR1 is SGHRS and CDR2 is YFSETQ in the germline V gene. The V end was cut by 0 bases, the J end by 3 bases, with 7 bases between. The CDR3 sequence: CASSLDGFGNTIYF. The CDR3 DNA sequence: TGCGCCAGCAGCTTGGACGGATTTGGAAACACCATATATTTT.

This clonotype showed up many times. This chain links TRBV4-2 with TRBJ2-7, with D perhaps matching TRBD1 (5 bases). V was trimmed by 4 bases and J by 2 bases, leaving 12 bases between them. Germline V gives CDR1 LGHNA, CDR2 YNFKEQ. This CDR3 is 14 amino acids long. The CDR3 reads CASSPQQGTYEQYF. The CDR3 region has the DNA TGTGCCAGCAGCCCCCAGCAGGGAACCTACGAGCAGTACTTC.

This clonotype was seen at least ten times. Its ends do not fully match the called genes, so a read error is possible. The J gene is TRBJ2-5, the V gene TRBV7-9; no clear D. This CDR3 has 15 residues. Per the germline V gene, CDR1 is SEHNR and CDR2 is FQNEAQ (reference sequence). CDR3 DNA: TGTGCCAGCAGCATAGCCTCCGGGCCGCAAGAGACCCAGTACTTC. Translation gives CASSIASGPQETQYF.

This clonotype was picked up many times. This chain links TRBV2 with TRBJ2-1; TRBD1 aligns across 7 bases. CDR3 size: 14 residues. Trimming cost V 5 bases and J 6 bases; bases outside gene matches: 7. Per the germline V gene, CDR1 is SNHLY and CDR2 is FYNNEI. CDR3 in amino acids: CASSPNRGPNEQFF. CDR3 coding DNA: TGTGCCAGCAGTCCGAACAGGGGTCCCAATGAGCAGTTCTTC.

Regarding this clonotype: A much larger clone differs from this one at a single base, so this may be a read error. The rearrangement joins TRBV4-3 to TRBJ2-3, with D uncertain. This CDR3 contains 13 residues. V dropped 0 bases and J dropped 6 bases, with 7 bases sitting between them. The germline gives CDR1 LGHNA, CDR2 YSLEER. CDR3 DNA: TGCGCCAGCAGCCAAGAATGTGCGGATACGCAGTATTTT. As protein: CASSQECADTQYF.

To note about this clonotype: This may come from a read error, since a much larger clone is one base off. The chain employs TRBV4-3 and TRBJ2-7; D ambiguous. The CDR3 spans 13 residues. Germline V CDR1 and CDR2: LGHNA, YSLEER. In DNA form, the CDR3 reads TGCGCCAGCAACCAAGAAGCCTCCTACGAGCAGTACTTC. It translates to CASNQEASYEQYF.

In its sample, this clonotype was seen many times. V usage is TRBV12-3 or TRBV12-4 and J usage is TRBJ2-5; D may match TRBD1 or TRBD2 (5 bases each). The V gene lost 7 bases and the J gene lost 5 bases, with 14 bases spanning the gap. The CDR3 is 13 residues long. Here the CDR3 DNA reads TGTGCCAGCACCCTTGGGGGTGGGGAGACCCAGTACTTC. Its translation is CASTLGGGETQYF.

Comments on this clonotype: This clone may be a read error of a much larger clone one base away. The chain joins TRBV5-1 to TRBJ2-2; D unclear. V shed 2 bases and J shed 4 bases, with 15 bases lying between them. CDR1 and CDR2 from the germline V gene are SGHRS and YFSETQ. The CDR3 sequence is 16 residues long. CDR3 region: CASSLGQTVTTGELFF. CDR3 sequence (DNA): TGCGCCAGCAGCTTAGGGCAGACCGTTACCACCGGGGAGCTGTTTTTT. Drawing the rest from reference TRBV5-1 and TRBJ2-2, the complete variable domain is KAGVTQTPRYLIKTRGQQVTLSCSPISGHRSVSWYQQTPGQGLQFLFEYFSETQRNKGNFPGRFSGRQFSNSRSEMNVSTLELGDSALYLCASSLGQTVTTGELFFGEGSRLTVL.

This clonotype appeared many times. The chain carries TRBV6-1 and TRBJ1-2, with 7 bases identical to TRBD1. V lost 5 bases, J lost 2 bases, and 8 bases stayed unmatched. CDR1 and CDR2 from the germline V gene are MNHNS and SASEGT. This CDR3 has 15 amino acids. The chain's CDR3 is CASSRMGQQNYGYTF. For the CDR3, the DNA is TGTGCCAGCAGTCGCATGGGACAGCAAAACTATGGCTACACCTTC.

This clonotype was detected ten times or more. The chain carries TRBV3-1 and TRBJ1-1; TRBD1 might be the D (5 bases). This CDR3 has 15 residues. In germline, CDR1 is LGHDT, CDR2 YNNKEL (reference sequence). The V and J ends lost 3 bases and 0 bases respectively, with 11 bases between them. The CDR3 DNA is TGTGCCAGCAGCCATTTAGGGGCGATGAACACTGAAGCTTTCTTT. Amino acids: CASSHLGAMNTEAFF.

This clonotype has a count of ten or more. The chain has TRBV18 and TRBJ1-3; a possible D gene is TRBD1 (5 bases). The CDR3 is 16 amino acids. V was cut by 3 bases and J by 0 bases, with 12 bases left in between. CDR1 and CDR2 from the germline V gene are KGHSH and LQKENI. CDR3 in amino acids: CASSPQQESSGNTIYF. Here the CDR3 DNA reads TGTGCCAGCTCACCTCAACAGGAGAGCTCTGGAAACACCATATATTTT.

This clonotype was observed a handful of times. V gene TRBV25-1 combines with J gene TRBJ2-7; possibly TRBD2 for D (7 bases). In germline, CDR1 is MGHDK, CDR2 SYGVNS. This CDR3 contains 12 residues. Trimming took off 4 bases at V and 8 bases at J, with 12 bases between the two ends. As DNA, the CDR3 is TGTGCCAGCAGTGTGGGGGGGGGCAAGCAGTACTTC. Encoded protein: CASSVGGGKQYF.

This clonotype was counted ten times or more. The J gene is TRBJ2-7, the V gene TRBV5-1; D is unresolved. V was trimmed by 0 bases and J by 0 bases, leaving 10 bases between them. Germline V gene lookup returns CDR1 SGHRS and CDR2 YFSETQ. The CDR3 runs to 15 residues. The chain's CDR3 is CASSLGLTSSYEQYF. The CDR3 DNA follows: TGCGCCAGCAGCTTGGGGCTCACCAGCTCCTACGAGCAGTACTTC. Variable domain in full (rest from reference TRBV5-1 and TRBJ2-7): KAGVTQTPRYLIKTRGQQVTLSCSPISGHRSVSWYQQTPGQGLQFLFEYFSETQRNKGNFPGRFSGRQFSNSRSEMNVSTLELGDSALYLCASSLGLTSSYEQYFGPGTRLTVT.

This clonotype was observed at least ten times. The chain carries TRBV7-9 and TRBJ2-3; the D gene could be TRBD1 or TRBD2 (6 bases each). Germline V gene data show CDR1 as SEHNR and CDR2 as FQNEAQ (reference sequence). The CDR3 covers 13 residues. V was trimmed by 11 bases and J by 4 bases, leaving 16 bases between them. The CDR3 spells CAHSGGWADTQYF. CDR3 coding DNA: TGTGCCCATTCCGGGGGCTGGGCAGATACGCAGTATTTT.

This chain uses TRBV11-2 with TRBJ1-2; 8 bases line up with TRBD1. Trimming removed 6 bases from V and 4 bases from J; junction bases left unmatched: 13. From germline, CDR1 is SGHAT and CDR2 FQNNGV. CDR3 length equals 16 residues. CDR3 coding DNA: TGTGCCAGCAGGCCAATTCAGGGGGCAAGGTCCTATGGCTACACCTTC. Encoded protein: CASRPIQGARSYGYTF.

The chain carries TRBV7-2 and TRBJ2-7; weak D call: TRBD2 (6 bases). Germline-derived CDR1 and CDR2 are SGHTA and FQGNSA. Between the trimmed V and J ends, which lost 1 base and 7 bases, there was a span of 17 bases. The CDR3 has 15 amino acids. The CDR3 protein is CASSLERTGVGEQYF. The CDR3 nucleotides are TGTGCCAGCAGCTTAGAGAGGACGGGGGTTGGGGAGCAGTACTTC.

The sample holds one count of this clonotype. A read error may be the cause here, since a much bigger clone is one base away. The V call is TRBV12-3 or TRBV12-4, the J call TRBJ2-7, with 9 bases lining up with TRBD1. The trim removed 4 bases at V and 6 bases at J, leaving 10 bases unmatched. The CDR3 runs to 15 residues. The CDR3 sequence: CASSSLGQGMREQYF. CDR3 sequence (DNA): TGTGCCAGCAGTTCCCTGGGACAGGGTATGCGCGAGCAGTACTTC.